The source of this T cell receptor beta chain is a study of OX40 agonist ivuxolimab in advanced cancers. In the study overall: Eligibility rules accepted prior anti-PD-1, anti-PD-L1 or anti-CTLA-4 therapy, and around 38% had some. Partial responses were seen in three patients, one with hepatocellular carcinoma and two with cutaneous melanoma. Study results and limitations: The specificity for antigen of the expanded peripheral T cells was not determined.

A note on this clone: Its antigen is unknown. This may be a read error, as it is one base from a much larger clone.

Profiling relied on immunoSEQ multiplex PCR, and the TCRdb table lists in-frame clones only, not all of them. The data show just under 20,000 clones, with 65% to 85% seen just once and roughly 10% held by the top ten. The origin of this receptor is an adult with an advanced solid tumor such as melanoma, head and neck, liver or kidney cancer. The material sequenced was CD4+ or CD8+ T cells sorted from blood, taken in a trial of the OX40 agonist ivuxolimab.

The CDR3 loop is CASSQNPESSYEQYF. The CDR3 bases are TGCGCCAGCAGCCAAAACCCGGAGAGCTCCTACGAGCAGTACTTC. The gene calls are TRBV4-1 and TRBJ2-7; D is uncertain. The CDR3 extends over 15 amino acids. Germline V CDR1 and CDR2: MGHRA, YSYEKL. V was trimmed by 2 bases and J by 0 bases, leaving 11 bases between them.